The rows below give T cell receptor beta chains drawn from one sample of a study of blood T cell repertoires in COVID-19. Sequenced by immunoSEQ multiplex PCR; TCRdb stores in-frame clones only, minus some. This sample carries about 67,000 clones, more than 75% of them seen once, and the ten largest clones take 8.3%. Sample: peripheral blood. These receptors were obtained from a man aged 50-59 years with active COVID-19. The CDR3 runs from the conserved cysteine through the conserved F or W. D genes are given only for firm matches. Part of the rows lack a size; the others show once, few, many or a class for expanded clones.

d_gene	v_gene	abundance	j_gene	CDR3nt	CDR3aa
-	TRBV4-1	-	TRBJ1-1	TGCGCCAGCAGCCAAGATTTGGACTCTGAAGCTTTCTTT	CASSQDLDSEAFF
-	TRBV6-5	-	TRBJ1-6	TGTGCCAGCGGGAGCTCCTATAATTCACCCCTCCACTTT	CASGSSYNSPLHF
TRBD2	TRBV15	-	TRBJ2-5	TGTGCCACCAGCAGAGTTCGAGCGGGGGGGGCCCTTGACTTC	CATSRVRAGGALDF
TRBD2	TRBV6-5	-	TRBJ2-5	TGTGCCAGCAGTTACTCCGGGACTAGCGGGGAAGAGACCCAGTACTTC	CASSYSGTSGEETQYF
-	TRBV7-2	-	TRBJ1-3	TGTGCCAGCAGCCCAGACAGGACAGCCTCTGGAAACACCATATATTTT	CASSPDRTASGNTIYF
TRBD2	TRBV30	-	TRBJ2-1	TGTGCCTGGAGCTCGAATGGGCGAGGGACTAGTCGGTACAATGAGCAGTTCTTC	CAWSSNGRGTSRYNEQFF
TRBD2	TRBV9	-	TRBJ2-1	TGTGCCAGCAGCCCCCGCCGGGGGGGCTACACCAATGAGCAGTTCTTC	CASSPRRGGYTNEQFF
TRBD1	TRBV19	-	TRBJ1-5	TGTGCCACCAAGACAGGGCTAATACGGGGGCCCCAGCATTTT	CATKTGLIRGPQHF
TRBD1	TRBV15	-	TRBJ1-1	TGTGCCACCAGCAGAAGACAGGGGTACACTGAAGCTTTCTTT	CATSRRQGYTEAFF
-	TRBV5-1	few	TRBJ1-6	TGCGCCAGCAGCTTTGGAGGGCGTGATTCACCCCTCCACTTT	CASSFGGRDSPLHF
-	TRBV2	few	TRBJ1-2	TGTGCCAGCAGCGTGGGGCAGGGGATCTATGGCTACACCTTC	CASSVGQGIYGYTF
TRBD1	TRBV5-1	-	TRBJ2-3	TGCGCCAGCAGCCGGGACAGGGAGGTCGCAGATACGCAGTATTTT	CASSRDREVADTQYF
-	TRBV28	once	TRBJ1-2	TGTGCCAGCACCCCTTTAATCGGACTAAACTATGGCTACACCTTC	CASTPLIGLNYGYTF
TRBD1	TRBV4-3	-	TRBJ1-5	TGCGCCAGCAGCCAGTGGACAGGGGGCAATCAGCCCCAGCATTTT	CASSQWTGGNQPQHF
TRBD1	TRBV11-2	-	TRBJ1-3	TGTGCCAGCAGCTTGTCTACACTGGGACAGGGGGCCGGAAACACCATATATTTT	CASSLSTLGQGAGNTIYF
-	TRBV2	-	TRBJ2-1	TGTGCCAGCAGTGAAGGGCTAATTCAGGGCTATGAGCAGTTCTTC	CASSEGLIQGYEQFF
-	TRBV5-4	-	TRBJ2-2	TGTGCCAGCAGCTCCCCGATTGGGGGACTGGACACCGGGGAGCTGTTTTTT	CASSSPIGGLDTGELFF